This T cell receptor beta chain derives from a study of T cell responses to AZD1222 COVID-19 vaccine. Study overall: Pooling was applied to second doses at about 4 or about 12 weeks.

The data were produced by immunoSEQ multiplex PCR, yet TCRdb's version contains in-frame clones alone and is incomplete. The sample yields about 97,000 clones, roughly 86% seen once. Points from the study as a whole: Spike-wide vaccine-associated CD4 TCRs dominated at 160-218 and 743-854. Every sample of the repertoires postdated the peak T cell response. Donors skewed white British and female; clonal diversity was possibly underestimated.

Concerning this clone: No antigen is known for it.

The sample in question was peripheral blood, obtained on day 0 of AZD1222 vaccination. The origin of this receptor is an adult in good health.

The CDR3 protein is CASSEVGWDKHSNQPQHF. In nucleotides, the CDR3 is TGTGCCAGCAGTGAAGTGGGCTGGGACAAACATAGCAATCAGCCCCAGCATTTT. The genes are TRBV6-1 and TRBJ1-5, with D perhaps TRBD1 (6 bases). Germline V gene data show CDR1 as MNHNS and CDR2 as SASEGT. The CDR3 is made up of 18 amino acids. V gave up 1 base and J gave up 0 bases, with 16 bases separating them.